This TCR beta chain was retrieved from a study of regulatory T cells in long-lasting Graves disease. Findings and caveats of the study: Persistent Graves' patients showed a TCR diversity that was lower than that of newly diagnosed ones.

V was pared by 0 bases and J by 9 bases, with 12 bases between. This CDR3 region has 15 residues. Germline assignment: CDR1 MNHEY and CDR2 SMNVEV (reference sequence). Points on this clonotype: Its antigen is unknown.

Combining iRepertoire HTBI primers with Arm-PCR of CDR3 regions, the authors built TCR beta libraries. TCRdb independently ran MiXCR on the multiplex PCR reads; one entry per CDR3 protein. The sample consists of some 410,000 distinct CDR3 sequences, roughly 15% of them appearing once. Stated time point: newly diagnosed GD, antithyroid drugs for less than 3 months. PBMC RNA was the source of the TCR library. These records were also assigned to another study, of T cells in Graves' hyperthyroidism and ophthalmopathy. That source reports: Ophthalmopathy and stable hyperthyroidism were told apart by a 13 V-J model.

V and J are TRBV27 and TRBJ1-6; D gene ambiguous. This TCR was sampled from a young woman with Graves disease. This sample comprised peripheral blood mononuclear cells (PBMCs), obtained at new diagnosis, from a patient treated with antithyroid drugs. The CDR3 sequence is CASSLSPPGGSPLHF. Here the CDR3 DNA reads TGTGCCAGCAGTTTATCTCCCCCCGGCGGTTCACCCCTCCACTTT.